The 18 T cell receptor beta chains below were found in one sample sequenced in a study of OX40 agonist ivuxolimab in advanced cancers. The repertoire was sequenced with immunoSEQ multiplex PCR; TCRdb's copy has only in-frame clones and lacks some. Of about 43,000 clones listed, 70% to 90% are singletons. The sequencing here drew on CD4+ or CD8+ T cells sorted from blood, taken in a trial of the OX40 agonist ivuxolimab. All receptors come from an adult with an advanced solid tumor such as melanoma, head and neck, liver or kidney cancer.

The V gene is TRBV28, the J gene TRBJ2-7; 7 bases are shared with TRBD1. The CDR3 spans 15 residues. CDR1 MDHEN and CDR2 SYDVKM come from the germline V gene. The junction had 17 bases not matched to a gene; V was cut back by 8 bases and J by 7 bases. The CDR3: CASAAIQDRRWEQYF. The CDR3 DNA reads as TGTGCCAGCGCCGCAATCCAGGACAGGAGGTGGGAGCAGTACTTC. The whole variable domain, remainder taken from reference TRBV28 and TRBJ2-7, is DVKVTQSSRYLVKRTGEKVFLECVQDMDHENMFWYRQDPGLGLRLIYFSYDVKMKEKGDIPEGYSVSREKKERFSLILESASTNQTSMYLCASAAIQDRRWEQYFGPGTRLTVT.

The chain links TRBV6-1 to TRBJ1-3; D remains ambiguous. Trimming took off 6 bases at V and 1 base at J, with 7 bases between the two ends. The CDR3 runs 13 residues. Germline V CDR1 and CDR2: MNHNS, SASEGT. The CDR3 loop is CASSSESGNTIYF. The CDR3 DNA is TGTGCCAGCAGCTCGGAATCTGGAAACACCATATATTTT.

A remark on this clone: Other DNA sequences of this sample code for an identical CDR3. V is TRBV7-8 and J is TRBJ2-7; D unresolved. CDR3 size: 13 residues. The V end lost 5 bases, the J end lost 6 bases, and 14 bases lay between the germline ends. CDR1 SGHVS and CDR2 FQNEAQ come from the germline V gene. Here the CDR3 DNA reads TGTGCCAGCAGCCCGTCCGTCTGGGGCGAGCAGTACTTC. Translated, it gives CASSPSVWGEQYF.

The CDR3 DNA sequence: TGTGCCAGCAGTTTTTACGAGGCAACTAATGAAAAACTGTTTTTT. The encoded protein is CASSFYEATNEKLFF. J is TRBJ1-4 and V is TRBV5-8; D not resolved. Trimming stripped 5 bases from V and 0 bases from J, with 11 bases between. CDR3 length: 15 amino acids. The V gene's germline CDR1 is SGHTS and CDR2 YDEGEE.

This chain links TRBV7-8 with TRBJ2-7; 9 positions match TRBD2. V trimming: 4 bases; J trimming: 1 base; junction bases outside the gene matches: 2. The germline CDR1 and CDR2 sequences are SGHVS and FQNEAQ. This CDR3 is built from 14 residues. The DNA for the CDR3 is TGTGCCAGCAGCTCTAGCGGGGCGTCCTACGAGCAGTACTTC. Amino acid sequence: CASSSSGASYEQYF.

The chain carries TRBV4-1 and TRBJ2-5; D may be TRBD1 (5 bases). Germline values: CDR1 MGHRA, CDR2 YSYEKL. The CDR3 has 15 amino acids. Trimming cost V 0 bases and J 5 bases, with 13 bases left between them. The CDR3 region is CASSQDFSGIETQYF. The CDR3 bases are TGCGCCAGCAGCCAAGATTTCTCAGGGATCGAGACCCAGTACTTC.

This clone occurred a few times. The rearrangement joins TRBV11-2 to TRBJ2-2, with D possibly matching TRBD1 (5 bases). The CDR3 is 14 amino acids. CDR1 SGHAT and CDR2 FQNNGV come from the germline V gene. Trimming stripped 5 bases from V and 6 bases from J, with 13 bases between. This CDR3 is CASSRNAGPGELFF. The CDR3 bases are TGTGCCAGCAGCCGTAACGCAGGGCCCGGGGAGCTGTTTTTT. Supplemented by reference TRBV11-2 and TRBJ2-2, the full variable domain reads EAGVAQSPRYKIIEKRQSVAFWCNPISGHATLYWYQQILGQGPKLLIQFQNNGVVDDSQLPKDRFSAERLKGVDSTLKIQPAKLEDSAVYLCASSRNAGPGELFFGEGSRLTVL.

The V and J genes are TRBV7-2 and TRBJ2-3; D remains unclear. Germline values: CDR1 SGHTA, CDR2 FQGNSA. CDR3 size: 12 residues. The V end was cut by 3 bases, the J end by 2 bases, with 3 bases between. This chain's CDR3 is CASSFYTDTQYF. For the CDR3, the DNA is TGTGCCAGCAGCTTCTACACAGATACGCAGTATTTT. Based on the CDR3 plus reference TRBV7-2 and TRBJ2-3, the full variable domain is GAGVSQSPSNKVTEKGKDVELRCDPISGHTALYWYRQSLGQGLEFLIYFQGNSAPDKSGLPSDRFSAERTGGSVSTLTIQRTQQEDSAVYLCASSFYTDTQYFGPGTRLTVL.

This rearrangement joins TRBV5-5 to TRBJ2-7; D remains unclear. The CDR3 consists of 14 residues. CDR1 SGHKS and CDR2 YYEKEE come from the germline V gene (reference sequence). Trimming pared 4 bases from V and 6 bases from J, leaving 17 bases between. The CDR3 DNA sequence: TGTGCCAGCAGCGGTCCGGGTGGCCTCGCCGAGCAGTACTTC. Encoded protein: CASSGPGGLAEQYF.

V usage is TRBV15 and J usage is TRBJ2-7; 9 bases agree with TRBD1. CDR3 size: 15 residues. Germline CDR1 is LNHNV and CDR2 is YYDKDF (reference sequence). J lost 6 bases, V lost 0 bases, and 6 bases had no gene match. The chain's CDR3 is CATSRDWGQGTEQYF. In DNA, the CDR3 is TGTGCCACCAGCAGAGACTGGGGACAGGGAACCGAGCAGTACTTC.

The CDR3 DNA reads as TGTGCCAGCAGCAAAGGGCTAAGGGACAGGGGATCCCATTTCCATAGTTCCTACAATGAGCAGTTCTTC. Translated: CASSKGLRDRGSHFHSSYNEQFF. The V and J genes are TRBV21-1 and TRBJ2-1; the table's D call, TRBD1, has no DNA check behind it. TRBV21-1 is marked as a pseudogene. There are 23 residues in the CDR3.

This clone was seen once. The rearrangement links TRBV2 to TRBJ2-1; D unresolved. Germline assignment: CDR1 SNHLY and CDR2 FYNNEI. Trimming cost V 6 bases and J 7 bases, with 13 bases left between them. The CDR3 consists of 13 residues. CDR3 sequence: CASSPTTWNEQFF. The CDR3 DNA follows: TGTGCCAGCAGCCCGACCACCTGGAATGAGCAGTTCTTC.

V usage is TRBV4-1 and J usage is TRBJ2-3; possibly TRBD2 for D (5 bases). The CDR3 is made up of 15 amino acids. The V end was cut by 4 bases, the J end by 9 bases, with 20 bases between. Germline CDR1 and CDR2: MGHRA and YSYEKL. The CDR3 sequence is CASSRRGSDSGTQYF. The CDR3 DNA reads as TGCGCCAGCAGCCGCCGAGGGTCGGACTCGGGCACGCAGTATTTT.

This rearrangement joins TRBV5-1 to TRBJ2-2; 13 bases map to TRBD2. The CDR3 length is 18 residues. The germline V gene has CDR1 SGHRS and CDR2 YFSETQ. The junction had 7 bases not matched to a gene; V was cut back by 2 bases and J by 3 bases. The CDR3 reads CASSLTSGGARDTGELFF. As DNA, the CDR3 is TGCGCCAGCAGCTTAACTAGCGGGGGGGCCAGGGACACCGGGGAGCTGTTTTTT. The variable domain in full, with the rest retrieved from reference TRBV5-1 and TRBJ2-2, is KAGVTQTPRYLIKTRGQQVTLSCSPISGHRSVSWYQQTPGQGLQFLFEYFSETQRNKGNFPGRFSGRQFSNSRSEMNVSTLELGDSALYLCASSLTSGGARDTGELFFGEGSRLTVL.

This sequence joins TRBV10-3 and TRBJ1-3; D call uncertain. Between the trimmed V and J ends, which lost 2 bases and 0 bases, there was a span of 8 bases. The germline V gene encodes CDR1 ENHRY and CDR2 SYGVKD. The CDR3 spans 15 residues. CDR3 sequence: CAISEDFSSGNTIYF. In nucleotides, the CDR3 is TGTGCCATCAGTGAGGACTTTTCCTCTGGAAACACCATATATTTT.

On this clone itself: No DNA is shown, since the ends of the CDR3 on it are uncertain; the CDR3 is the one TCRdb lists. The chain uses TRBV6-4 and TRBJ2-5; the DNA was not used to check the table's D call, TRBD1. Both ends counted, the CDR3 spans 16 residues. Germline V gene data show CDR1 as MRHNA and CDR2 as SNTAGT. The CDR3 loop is CASILGRRGCQETQYF.

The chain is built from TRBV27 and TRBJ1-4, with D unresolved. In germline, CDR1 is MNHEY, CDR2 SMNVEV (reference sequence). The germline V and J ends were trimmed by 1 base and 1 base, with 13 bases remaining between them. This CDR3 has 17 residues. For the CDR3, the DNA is TGTGCCAGCAGTTTATTCCCCACCACACTAACTAATGAAAAACTGTTTTTT. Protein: CASSLFPTTLTNEKLFF.

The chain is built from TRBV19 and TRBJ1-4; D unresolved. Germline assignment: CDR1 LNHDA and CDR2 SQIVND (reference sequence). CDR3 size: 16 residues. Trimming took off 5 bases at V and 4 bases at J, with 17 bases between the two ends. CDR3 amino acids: CASSPVEGTGNEKLFF. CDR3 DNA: TGTGCCAGTAGTCCGGTTGAAGGCACGGGTAATGAAAAACTGTTTTTT.